This T cell receptor beta chain was obtained from a study of cytomegalovirus exposure and HLA in healthy donors. Points from the study as a whole: A missense DCLRE1C variant was associated with V- and J-gene trimming of TCR beta chains in a later analysis, and an independent cohort replicated the association. Cytomegalovirus-associated TCR beta chains were listed, numbering over 150. A later analysis showed that HLA-associated TCR beta chains had undergone more clonal expansion than equally common others.

PCR used 60 Vbeta primers and 13 Jbeta primers. The protocol was immunoSEQ multiplex PCR, while the TCRdb copy is restricted to in-frame clones and leaves out a portion. The table has approximately 160,000 clones, 60% to 85% seen once. On this clone itself: Its antigen remains unknown.

This CDR3 has 14 amino acids. Germline CDR1 SGHAT, CDR2 FQNNGV. V lost 5 bases, J lost 9 bases, and 10 bases stayed unmatched. The gene calls are TRBV11-2 and TRBJ2-1; 7 bases fit TRBD2. The sample comprised PBMCs. The sequence derives from a woman aged 40-49 years in good health and CMV-seropositive. CDR3 nucleotide sequence: TGTGCCAGCAGCCATACCTTCATAGCGGGTGAGCAGTTCTTC. Translated, it gives CASSHTFIAGEQFF.